This T cell receptor beta chain was identified during a study of T cells after posttransplantation cyclophosphamide. The CDR3 runs to 13 residues. Germline assignment: CDR1 KGHSH and CDR2 LQKENI. Trimming left V 2 bases short and J 6 bases short, with 10 bases between. The table came from immunoSEQ multiplex PCR; TCRdb's copy has only in-frame clones and leaves some out. This repertoire shows 28,000 or so clones, 75% to 90% found once; its top ten account for under 3.5%. The clonotype originates from a man aged 50 or older. Sequencing was carried out using PBMCs. V gene TRBV18 combines with J gene TRBJ1-1, with D perhaps matching TRBD1 (5 bases). DNA for the CDR3: TGTGCCAGCTCACCAGGGGGGGTATCTGAAGCTTTCTTT. Amino acids: CASSPGGVSEAFF.